This TCR beta chain is drawn from a study of shared clonotypes between healthy human individuals. With regard to this clone: Other DNA sequences in the sample encode the same CDR3.

Naive CD8 cells lacked CD45RO, underwent positive selection for CCR7 and left out terminally differentiated effector memory CD45RA+ cells. Germline CDR1 MNHEY, CDR2 SMNVEV (reference sequence). Trimming removed 7 bases from V and 5 bases from J, with 8 bases in between. CDR3 length equals 11 residues. Using immunoSEQ multiplex PCR, the repertoire was profiled, and TCRdb retains in-frame clones only, with some absent. The sample holds about 2.2 million clones; 90% to 95% are singletons and the top ten take 1.5% to 2%. The TCR sequence derives from a young man in good health. Some clones in this sample may be carry-over from other donors' samples. The sequencing input was naive CD8+ T cells from PBMCs. The J gene is TRBJ2-5, the V gene TRBV27, with D uncertain. The CDR3 DNA follows: TGTGCCAGCACATTTGGGGAGACCCAGTACTTC. Amino acid sequence: CASTFGETQYF.